Each of the 20 T cell receptor beta chains below was sequenced from the same sample in a study of Ad26.COV2.S vaccination and SARS-CoV-2 variants. Described treatment: some 20 received Ad26.COV2.S at low or high dose, single or two shots; 5 received placebo; per-sample allocation not given. It was on day 63 after the first vaccine or placebo injection that samples were taken. The data were produced by immunoSEQ multiplex PCR, yet TCRdb's version contains in-frame clones alone and is incomplete. This sample has about 250,000 clones; roughly nine tenths occur once, and the top ten carry roughly 3%. Sequencing used peripheral blood, obtained in a trial of Ad26.COV2.S vaccine versus placebo. Source of these receptors: a person aged 18-65 years who received the Ad26.COV2.S COVID-19 vaccine or a placebo.

The CDR3 region has the DNA TGTGCCAGCAGCGTCGGAGGTATCAAAAACATTCAGTACTTC. The encoded protein is CASSVGGIKNIQYF. The rearrangement joins TRBV9 to TRBJ2-4; TRBD2 might be the D (5 bases). Trimming removed 2 bases at V and 3 bases at J, with 9 bases between. Germline V gives CDR1 SGDLS, CDR2 YYNGEE. The CDR3 covers 14 residues.

The genes are TRBV5-4 and TRBJ2-6; no clear D. Trimming removed 8 bases from V and 0 bases from J, with 6 bases in between. CDR3 length: 13 amino acids. Germline CDR1 reads SGHNT; CDR2 reads YYREEE (reference sequence). CDR3 in amino acids: CASPFSGANVLTF. The CDR3 coding sequence is TGTGCCAGTCCGTTCTCTGGGGCCAACGTCCTGACTTTC.

This chain joins TRBV6-5 and TRBJ2-3; D gene unclear. Trimming shortened V by 3 bases and J by 5 bases, and 3 bases separated the two germline ends. The CDR3 loop spans 11 amino acids. CDR1 is MNHEY, CDR2 SVGAGI, per germline. CDR3 coding DNA: TGTGCCAGCAGTTATAAAGATACGCAGTATTTT. The encoded protein is CASSYKDTQYF.

This clone was recorded only once. The rearrangement links TRBV7-2 to TRBJ1-3, with D maybe TRBD1 (5 bases). Germline-derived CDR1 and CDR2 are SGHTA and FQGNSA. CDR3 length: 14 amino acids. Trimming removed 5 bases at V and 3 bases at J, with 11 bases between. CDR3 amino acids: CASSPHGHGNTIYF. CDR3 DNA: TGTGCCAGCAGCCCCCACGGACATGGAAACACCATATATTTT.

This sequence joins TRBV27 and TRBJ1-5; the match to TRBD1 covers 7 bases. Trimming at V came to 5 bases and at J to 0 bases, leaving 7 bases not matched to a gene. The CDR3 contains 16 residues. The germline gives CDR1 MNHEY, CDR2 SMNVEV (reference sequence). The CDR3 region has the DNA TGTGCCAGCAGTGCGGGGACAGCCTATAGCAATCAGCCCCAGCATTTT. Encoded protein: CASSAGTAYSNQPQHF.

This chain joins TRBV19 and TRBJ1-4; D gene ambiguous. Trimming shortened V by 5 bases and J by 2 bases, and 18 bases separated the two germline ends. The CDR3 runs to 17 residues. CDR1 LNHDA and CDR2 SQIVND come from the germline V gene (reference sequence). As DNA, the CDR3 is TGTGCCAGTAGTTCCATTCGACACAGCGCTACTAATGAAAAACTGTTTTTT. Protein: CASSSIRHSATNEKLFF.

The chain couples TRBV5-1 to TRBJ2-2; D is possibly TRBD1 (5 bases). Germline CDR1 is SGHRS and CDR2 is YFSETQ. V gave up 4 bases and J gave up 6 bases, with 10 bases separating them. The CDR3 runs to 13 residues. The chain's CDR3 is CASSPTAPGELFF. Here the CDR3 DNA reads TGCGCCAGCAGCCCGACAGCCCCCGGGGAGCTGTTTTTT.

This clone appeared a single time. The chain has TRBV6-2 or TRBV6-3 and TRBJ2-5, with TRBD2 matching 11 bases. Germline CDR1 is MNHEY and CDR2 is SVGEGT. This CDR3 comprises 17 residues. Trimming cost V 1 base and J 2 bases; bases outside gene matches: 6. CDR3 region: CASSYWGTSGGQETQYF. In DNA form, the CDR3 reads TGTGCCAGCAGTTACTGGGGCACTAGCGGGGGTCAAGAGACCCAGTACTTC.

V is TRBV11-3 and J is TRBJ2-5; D call uncertain. V lost 2 bases to trimming and J lost 5 bases, with 9 bases between them. The germline CDR1 and CDR2 sequences are SGHNT and YENEEA. This CDR3 is built from 13 residues. As DNA, the CDR3 is TGTGCCAGCAGCTTAAGTAGTTGGGAGACCCAGTACTTC. Protein sequence: CASSLSSWETQYF.

The rearrangement joins TRBV11-2 to TRBJ1-2; 7 positions agree with TRBD1. There are 15 residues in the CDR3. Unmatched junction bases numbered 10, after V lost 3 bases and J lost 6 bases. Germline V CDR1 and CDR2: SGHAT, FQNNGV. CDR3: CASSLPLRDRNGYTF. The CDR3 nucleotides are TGTGCCAGCAGCTTGCCGCTCCGGGACAGAAATGGCTACACCTTC. The variable domain in full, with the rest retrieved from reference TRBV11-2 and TRBJ1-2, is EAGVAQSPRYKIIEKRQSVAFWCNPISGHATLYWYQQILGQGPKLLIQFQNNGVVDDSQLPKDRFSAERLKGVDSTLKIQPAKLEDSAVYLCASSLPLRDRNGYTFGSGTRLTVV.

The chain is built from TRBV9 and TRBJ2-1, with TRBD2 matching 16 bases. This CDR3 contains 22 residues. Losses at the gene ends were 3 bases for V and 0 bases for J; bases not matched to a gene: 15. CDR1 and CDR2 (germline): SGDLS, YYNGEE. CDR3 amino acids: CASSGGTGTSGRVPISYNEQFF. For the CDR3, the DNA is TGTGCCAGCAGCGGGGGGACAGGGACTAGCGGGAGGGTCCCGATCTCCTACAATGAGCAGTTCTTC.

The chain joins TRBV2 to TRBJ2-6; possibly TRBD1 for D (6 bases). CDR1 is SNHLY, CDR2 FYNNEI, per germline. V was clipped by 4 bases and J by 2 bases, with 9 bases between them. This CDR3 is built from 15 residues. CDR3: CASSATGTGANVLTF. The CDR3 nucleotides read TGTGCCAGCAGTGCGACAGGCACTGGGGCCAACGTCCTGACTTTC.

The rearrangement uses TRBV3-1 (or the pseudogene TRBV3-2) and TRBJ2-1; 8 nucleotides align to TRBD2. After removal of 1 base from V and 7 bases from J, the junction contained 6 bases not matched to a gene. This CDR3 contains 15 residues. In germline, CDR1 is LGHDT, CDR2 YNNKEL (reference sequence). CDR3 protein: CASSQGAGAVNEQFF. Here the CDR3 DNA reads TGTGCCAGCAGCCAAGGAGCGGGGGCGGTGAATGAGCAGTTCTTC.

This clone appeared once. J is TRBJ2-3 and V is TRBV6-1; 9 positions match TRBD2. With 0 bases clipped from V and 4 bases from J, the junction kept 14 bases outside the gene matches. Germline V CDR1 and CDR2: MNHNS, SASEGT. CDR3 length: 19 amino acids. The CDR3 protein is CASSEAGGRASPSADTQYF. In DNA form, the CDR3 reads TGTGCCAGCAGTGAAGCGGGCGGGAGGGCATCCCCAAGCGCAGATACGCAGTATTTT.

The chain uses TRBV5-1 and TRBJ2-7; D is perhaps TRBD1 or TRBD2 (5 bases each). Germline-derived CDR1 and CDR2 are SGHRS and YFSETQ. The CDR3 loop spans 14 amino acids. V lost 2 bases and J 3 bases, leaving 12 bases between the germline ends. The CDR3 loop reads CASSFRDGFYEQYF. CDR3 in DNA: TGCGCCAGCAGCTTCCGGGACGGATTCTACGAGCAGTACTTC.

The genes are TRBV4-3 and TRBJ2-1, with no clear D. Germline CDR1 reads LGHNA; CDR2 reads YSLEER. This CDR3 spans 13 amino acids. V was clipped by 0 bases and J by 5 bases, with 5 bases between them. CDR3: CASSQDRDNEQFF. Here the CDR3 DNA reads TGCGCCAGCAGCCAAGATCGGGACAATGAGCAGTTCTTC.

V usage is TRBV28 and J usage is TRBJ2-5; a weak D match, TRBD2 (7 bases). Germline lookup yields CDR1 MDHEN and CDR2 SYDVKM. The CDR3 has 13 residues. V dropped 7 bases and J dropped 3 bases, with 12 bases sitting between them. CDR3 region: CASTIGGEETQYF. CDR3 DNA: TGTGCCAGCACCATAGGGGGGGAAGAGACCCAGTACTTC.

This chain connects TRBV24-1 to TRBJ2-5, with D perhaps TRBD2 (6 bases). Trimming removed 9 bases from V and 3 bases from J, with 19 bases in between. The CDR3 has 15 amino acids. Germline V gives CDR1 KGHDR, CDR2 SFDVKD. The CDR3 sequence: CATGRLSGLKETQYF. The DNA for the CDR3 is TGTGCCACCGGCCGCTTAAGCGGGCTGAAAGAGACCCAGTACTTC.

V is TRBV2 and J is TRBJ2-5; 7 bases are a match to TRBD2. The CDR3 is 13 residues long. The germline V gene has CDR1 SNHLY and CDR2 FYNNEI. The trim removed 6 bases at V and 5 bases at J, leaving 6 bases unmatched. CDR3 DNA: TGTGCCAGCAGCGGGACTATTGCGGAGACCCAGTACTTC. This encodes CASSGTIAETQYF.

J is TRBJ2-5 and V is TRBV7-6; no firm D call. Looked up from germline, CDR1 is SGHVS and CDR2 is FNYEAQ. This CDR3 region has 13 residues. Trimming left V 6 bases short and J 5 bases short, with 13 bases between. CDR3 region: CASSLHSVETQYF. The CDR3 DNA reads as TGTGCCAGCAGTCTTCATTCAGTGGAGACCCAGTACTTC.